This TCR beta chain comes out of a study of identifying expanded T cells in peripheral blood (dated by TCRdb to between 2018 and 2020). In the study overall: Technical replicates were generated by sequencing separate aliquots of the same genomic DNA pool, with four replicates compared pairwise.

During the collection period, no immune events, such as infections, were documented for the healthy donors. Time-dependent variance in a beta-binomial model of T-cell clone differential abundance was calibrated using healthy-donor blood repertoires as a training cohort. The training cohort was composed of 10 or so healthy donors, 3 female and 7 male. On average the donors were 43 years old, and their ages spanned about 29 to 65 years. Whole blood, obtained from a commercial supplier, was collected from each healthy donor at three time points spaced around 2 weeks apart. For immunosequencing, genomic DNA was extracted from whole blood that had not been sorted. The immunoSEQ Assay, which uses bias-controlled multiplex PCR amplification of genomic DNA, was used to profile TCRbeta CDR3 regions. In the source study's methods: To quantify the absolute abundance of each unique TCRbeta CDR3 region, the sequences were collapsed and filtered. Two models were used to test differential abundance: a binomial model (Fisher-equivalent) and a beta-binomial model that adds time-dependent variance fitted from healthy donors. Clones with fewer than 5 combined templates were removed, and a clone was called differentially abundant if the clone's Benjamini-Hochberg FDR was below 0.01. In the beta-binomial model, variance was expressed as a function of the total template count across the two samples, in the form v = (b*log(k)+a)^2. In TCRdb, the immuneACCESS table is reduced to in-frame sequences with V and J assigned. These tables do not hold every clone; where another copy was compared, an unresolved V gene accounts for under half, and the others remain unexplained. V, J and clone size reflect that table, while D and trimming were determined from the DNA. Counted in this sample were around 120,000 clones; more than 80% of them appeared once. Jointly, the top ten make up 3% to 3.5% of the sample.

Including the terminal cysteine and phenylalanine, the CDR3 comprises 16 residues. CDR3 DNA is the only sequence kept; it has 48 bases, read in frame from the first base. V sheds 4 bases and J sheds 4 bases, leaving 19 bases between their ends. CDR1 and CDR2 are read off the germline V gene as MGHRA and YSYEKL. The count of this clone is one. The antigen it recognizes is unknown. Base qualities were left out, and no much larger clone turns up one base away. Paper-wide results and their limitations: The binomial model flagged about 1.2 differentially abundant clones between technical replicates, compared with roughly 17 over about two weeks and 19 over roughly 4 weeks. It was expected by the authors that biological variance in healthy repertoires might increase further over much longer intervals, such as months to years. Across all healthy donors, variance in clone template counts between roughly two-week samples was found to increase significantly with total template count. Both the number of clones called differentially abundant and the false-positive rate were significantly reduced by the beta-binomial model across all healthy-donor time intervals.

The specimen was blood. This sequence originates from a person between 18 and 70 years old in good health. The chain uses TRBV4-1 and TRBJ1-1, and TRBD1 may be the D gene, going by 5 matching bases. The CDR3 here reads CASSRAGRGAITEAFF. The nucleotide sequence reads TGCGCCAGCAGCCGGGCTGGAAGAGGGGCGATCACTGAAGCTTTCTTT.